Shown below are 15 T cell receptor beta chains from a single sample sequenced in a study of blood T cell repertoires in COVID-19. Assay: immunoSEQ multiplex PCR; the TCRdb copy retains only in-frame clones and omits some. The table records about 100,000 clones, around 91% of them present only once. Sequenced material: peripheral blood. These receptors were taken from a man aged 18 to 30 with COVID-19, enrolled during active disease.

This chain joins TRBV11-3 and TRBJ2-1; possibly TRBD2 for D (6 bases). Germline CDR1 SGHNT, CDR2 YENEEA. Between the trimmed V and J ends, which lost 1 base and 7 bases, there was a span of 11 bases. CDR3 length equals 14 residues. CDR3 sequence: CASSLAGEWNEQFF. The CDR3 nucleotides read TGTGCCAGCAGCTTAGCGGGAGAGTGGAATGAGCAGTTCTTC.

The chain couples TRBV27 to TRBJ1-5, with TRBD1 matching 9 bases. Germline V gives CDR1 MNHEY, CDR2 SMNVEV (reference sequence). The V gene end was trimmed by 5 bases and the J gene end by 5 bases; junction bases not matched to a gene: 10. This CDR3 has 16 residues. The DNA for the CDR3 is TGTGCCAGCAGTCGTATCGGGACAGGGTTGGATCAGCCCCAGCATTTT. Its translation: CASSRIGTGLDQPQHF.

The CDR3 coding sequence is TGTGCCAGCAGTTACCGCGTCGGGGAGAAGAACACTGAAGCTTTCTTT. Protein product: CASSYRVGEKNTEAFF. The rearrangement joins TRBV6-2 or TRBV6-3 to TRBJ1-1; D is undetermined. CDR3 length: 16 residues. CDR1 and CDR2 from the germline V gene are MNHEY and SVGEGT. The germline V and J ends were trimmed by 2 bases and 1 base, with 14 bases remaining between them.

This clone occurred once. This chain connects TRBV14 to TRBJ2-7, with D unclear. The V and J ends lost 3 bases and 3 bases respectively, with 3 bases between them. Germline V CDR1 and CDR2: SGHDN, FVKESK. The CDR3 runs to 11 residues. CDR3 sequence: CASSHGYEQYF. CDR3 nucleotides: TGTGCCAGCAGCCACGGCTACGAGCAGTACTTC.

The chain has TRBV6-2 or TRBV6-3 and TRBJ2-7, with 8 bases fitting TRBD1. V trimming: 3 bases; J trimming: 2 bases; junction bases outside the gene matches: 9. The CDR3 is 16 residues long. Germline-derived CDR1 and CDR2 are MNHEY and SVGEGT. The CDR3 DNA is TGTGCCAGCAGTTATCCCCACAGGGGGAGAGCCTACGAGCAGTACTTC. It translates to CASSYPHRGRAYEQYF.

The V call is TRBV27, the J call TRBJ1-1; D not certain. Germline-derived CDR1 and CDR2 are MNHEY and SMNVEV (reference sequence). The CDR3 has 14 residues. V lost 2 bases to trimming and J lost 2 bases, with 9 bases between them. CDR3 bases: TGTGCCAGCAGTTTACGCCGGGGAAACACTGAAGCTTTCTTT. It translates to CASSLRRGNTEAFF.

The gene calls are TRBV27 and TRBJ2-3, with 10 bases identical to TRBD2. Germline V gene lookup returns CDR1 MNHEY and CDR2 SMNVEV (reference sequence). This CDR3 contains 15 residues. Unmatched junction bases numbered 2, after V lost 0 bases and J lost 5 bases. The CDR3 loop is CASSLSRLAGDTQYF. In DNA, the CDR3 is TGTGCCAGCAGTTTATCGAGACTAGCGGGAGATACGCAGTATTTT.

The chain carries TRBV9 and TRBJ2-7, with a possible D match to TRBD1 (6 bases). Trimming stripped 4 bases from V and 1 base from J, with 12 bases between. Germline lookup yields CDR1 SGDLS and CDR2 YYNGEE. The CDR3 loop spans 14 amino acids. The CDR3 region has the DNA TGTGCCAGCAGCCCTCCGACAGGATCCTACGAGCAGTACTTC. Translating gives CASSPPTGSYEQYF. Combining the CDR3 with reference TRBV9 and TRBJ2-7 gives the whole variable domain DSGVTQTPKHLITATGQRVTLRCSPRSGDLSVYWYQQSLDQGLQFLIQYYNGEERAKGNILERFSAQQFPDLHSELNLSSLELGDSALYFCASSPPTGSYEQYFGPGTRLTVT.

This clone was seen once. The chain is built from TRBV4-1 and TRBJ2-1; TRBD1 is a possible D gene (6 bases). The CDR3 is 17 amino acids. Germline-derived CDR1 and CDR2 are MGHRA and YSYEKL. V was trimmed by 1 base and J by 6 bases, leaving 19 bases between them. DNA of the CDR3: TGCGCCAGCAGCCAAGCACCCCGACAGGCACGTGGCAATGAGCAGTTCTTC. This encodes CASSQAPRQARGNEQFF.

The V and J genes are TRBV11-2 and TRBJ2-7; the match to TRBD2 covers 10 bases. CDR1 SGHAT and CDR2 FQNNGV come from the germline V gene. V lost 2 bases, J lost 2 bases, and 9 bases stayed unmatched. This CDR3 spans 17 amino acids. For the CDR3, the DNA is TGTGCCAGCAGCTTATCGCTGGGAGCGGGAGGGCCCTACGAGCAGTACTTC. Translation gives CASSLSLGAGGPYEQYF.

This chain's CDR3 is CASSSFVALGSYEQYF. For the CDR3, the DNA is TGTGCCAGCAGTTCCTTCGTAGCCTTGGGCTCCTACGAGCAGTACTTC. The rearrangement joins TRBV28 to TRBJ2-7, with D hard to call. This CDR3 has 16 amino acids. V was clipped by 4 bases and J by 0 bases, with 16 bases between them. Germline loops: CDR1 MDHEN, CDR2 SYDVKM.

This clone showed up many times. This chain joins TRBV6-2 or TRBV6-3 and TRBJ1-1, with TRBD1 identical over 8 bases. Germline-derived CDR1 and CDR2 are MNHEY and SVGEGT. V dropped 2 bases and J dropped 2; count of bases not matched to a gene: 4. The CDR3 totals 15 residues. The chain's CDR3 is CASSYRAGGNTEAFF. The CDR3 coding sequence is TGTGCCAGCAGTTACAGGGCAGGGGGCAACACTGAAGCTTTCTTT.

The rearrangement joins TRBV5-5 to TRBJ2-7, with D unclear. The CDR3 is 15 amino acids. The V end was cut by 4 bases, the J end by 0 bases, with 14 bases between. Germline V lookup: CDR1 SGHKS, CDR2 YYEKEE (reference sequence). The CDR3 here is CASSNHYASSYEQYF. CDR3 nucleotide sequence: TGTGCCAGCAGCAACCACTACGCGAGCTCCTACGAGCAGTACTTC.

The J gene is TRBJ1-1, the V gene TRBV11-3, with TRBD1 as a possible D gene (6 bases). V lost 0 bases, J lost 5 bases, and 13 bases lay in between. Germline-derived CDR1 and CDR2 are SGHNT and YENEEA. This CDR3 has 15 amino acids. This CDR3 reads CASSLDRYRETEAFF. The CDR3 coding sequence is TGTGCCAGCAGCTTAGATCGGTACAGGGAGACTGAAGCTTTCTTT.

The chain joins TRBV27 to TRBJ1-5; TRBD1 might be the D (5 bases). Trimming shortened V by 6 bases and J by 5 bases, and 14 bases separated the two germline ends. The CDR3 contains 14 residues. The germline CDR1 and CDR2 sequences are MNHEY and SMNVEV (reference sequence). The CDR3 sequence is CASSPRDSDQPQHF. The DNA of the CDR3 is TGTGCCAGCAGCCCCAGGGACTCTGATCAGCCCCAGCATTTT.